These 14 T cell receptor beta chains were sequenced from one sample in a study of blood T cell repertoires in COVID-19. Sequencing was performed with immunoSEQ multiplex PCR; in TCRdb, only in-frame clones are kept and a portion is missing. This sample has 130,000 or so clones; 80% to 90% occur once, and the top ten carry 2.4%. The source material was PBMCs or T cells enriched from blood (not recorded which). The receptors were gathered from a man aged 35 to 55 with acute COVID-19.

V usage is TRBV18 and J usage is TRBJ2-2, with D perhaps TRBD2 (6 bases). Germline CDR1 reads KGHSH; CDR2 reads LQKENI. V lost 3 bases to trimming and J lost 4 bases, with 9 bases between them. This CDR3 spans 14 amino acids. Written as DNA, the CDR3 is TGTGCCAGCTCACCGGGACTGGGCACCGGGGAGCTGTTTTTT. Amino acid sequence: CASSPGLGTGELFF.

The sample holds one count of this clone. This sequence joins TRBV20-1 and TRBJ2-7, with a possible D match to TRBD1 (6 bases). The V end was cut by 3 bases, the J end by 2 bases, with 14 bases between. Germline-derived CDR1 and CDR2 are DFQATT and SNEGSKA (reference sequence). The CDR3 runs to 14 residues. The CDR3 loop is CSASSGDVPYEQYF. The CDR3 bases are TGCAGTGCTAGTTCAGGGGACGTTCCCTACGAGCAGTACTTC.

CDR3 sequence: CASSSGQGRFNYGYTF. CDR3 in DNA: TGTGCCAGCTCATCCGGACAGGGACGCTTTAACTATGGCTACACCTTC. The chain uses TRBV18 and TRBJ1-2; 8 bases fit TRBD1. With V trimmed by 5 bases and J by 1 base, 9 bases remained unmatched. Per germline, CDR1 KGHSH and CDR2 LQKENI. The CDR3 has 16 amino acids.

The rearrangement links TRBV2 to TRBJ1-5; D possibly corresponds to TRBD1 (6 bases). V lost 1 base, J lost 2 bases, and 9 bases lay in between. Germline CDR1 reads SNHLY; CDR2 reads FYNNEI. The CDR3 is 15 amino acids. The CDR3 bases are TGTGCCAGCAGTGAAGAACAGGGAGGCAATCAGCCCCAGCATTTT. It is translated as CASSEEQGGNQPQHF. The complete variable domain, with remaining parts taken from reference TRBV2 and TRBJ1-5, reads EPEVTQTPSHQVTQMGQEVILRCVPISNHLYFYWYRQILGQKVEFLVSFYNNEISEKSEIFDDQFSVERPDGSNFTLKIRSTKLEDSAMYFCASSEEQGGNQPQHFGDGTRLSIL.

The chain uses TRBV7-6 and TRBJ2-7; D unresolved. V lost 5 bases, J lost 3 bases, and 11 bases lay in between. The CDR3 loop spans 13 amino acids. Looked up from germline, CDR1 is SGHVS and CDR2 is FNYEAQ. CDR3: CASSPPAHYEQYF. The CDR3, as DNA: TGTGCCAGCAGCCCCCCCGCACACTACGAGCAGTACTTC.

The rearrangement links TRBV6-5 to TRBJ1-5, with 7 bases matching TRBD1. This CDR3 region has 15 residues. Per germline, CDR1 MNHEY and CDR2 SVGAGI. V shed 0 bases and J 6 bases; nucleotides not matched to a gene: 5. The CDR3 sequence is CASSYSAGGVQPQHF. The DNA for the CDR3 is TGTGCCAGCAGTTACTCGGCAGGGGGAGTTCAGCCCCAGCATTTT.

V and J are TRBV9 and TRBJ1-4; D remains ambiguous. This CDR3 comprises 14 residues. Trimming cost V 0 bases and J 7 bases, with 10 bases left between them. Germline values: CDR1 SGDLS, CDR2 YYNGEE. The CDR3 loop reads CASSVAPVAEKLFF. As DNA, the CDR3 is TGTGCCAGCAGCGTAGCCCCAGTAGCTGAAAAACTGTTTTTT.

The DNA for the CDR3 is TGCGCCAGCAGCTCCCGGGACAGGGCCATTTACACCTTC. Protein sequence: CASSSRDRAIYTF. The rearrangement joins TRBV5-1 to TRBJ1-2, with 9 bases fitting TRBD1. V was pared by 3 bases and J by 11 bases, with 8 bases of the junction left unmatched. The CDR3 runs 13 residues. Germline CDR1 reads SGHRS; CDR2 reads YFSETQ.

The chain combines TRBV6-5 with TRBJ1-5; 9 bases agree with TRBD1. Germline loops: CDR1 MNHEY, CDR2 SVGAGI. This CDR3 is 13 amino acids long. With 2 bases clipped from V and 7 bases from J, the junction kept 0 bases outside the gene matches. The CDR3 DNA reads TGTGCCAGCAGTTACGACAGGGGGCAGCCCCAGCATTTT. It encodes CASSYDRGQPQHF.

The chain recombines TRBV6-5 with TRBJ2-5, with 9 bases lining up with TRBD2. The CDR3 runs 15 residues. V trimming: 2 bases; J trimming: 5 bases; junction bases outside the gene matches: 6. The germline CDR1 and CDR2 sequences are MNHEY and SVGAGI. The CDR3 DNA reads TGTGCCAGCAGTTACGGCGGGGGGGCCGGGGAGACCCAGTACTTC. Translated, it gives CASSYGGGAGETQYF.

The chain uses TRBV5-1 and TRBJ2-5; D is possibly TRBD1 (6 bases). This CDR3 has 13 residues. V was shortened by 3 bases and J by 7 bases, with 13 bases between the two germline ends. CDR1 is SGHRS, CDR2 YFSETQ, per germline. The CDR3 reads CASSSDDRWTQYF. In DNA, the CDR3 is TGCGCCAGCAGCTCGGACGACAGGTGGACCCAGTACTTC.

The CDR3 DNA sequence: TGCGCCAGCAGTCACAGGGGGCAGGGGGAAAAACTGTTTTTT. Its protein is CASSHRGQGEKLFF. This rearrangement joins TRBV5-1 to TRBJ1-4; 9 nucleotides line up with TRBD1. The J segment lost 8 bases and the V segment lost 5 bases, leaving 7 bases of the junction unmatched. The germline gives CDR1 SGHRS, CDR2 YFSETQ. The CDR3 runs 14 residues. Complete variable domain (other parts from reference TRBV5-1 and TRBJ1-4): KAGVTQTPRYLIKTRGQQVTLSCSPISGHRSVSWYQQTPGQGLQFLFEYFSETQRNKGNFPGRFSGRQFSNSRSEMNVSTLELGDSALYLCASSHRGQGEKLFFGSGTQLSVL.

CDR3 in DNA: TGTGGCGGTCAGGGGTACAATGAGCAGTTCTTC. It encodes CGGQGYNEQFF. The chain employs TRBV12-5 and TRBJ2-1, with D possibly matching TRBD1 (6 bases). From germline, CDR1 is LGHNT and CDR2 FRNRAP. The CDR3 has 11 amino acids.

The chain combines TRBV2 with TRBJ1-1; 9 positions match TRBD1. Germline V gene sequence: CDR1 SNHLY, CDR2 FYNNEI. The CDR3 loop spans 14 amino acids. With V trimmed by 4 bases and J by 5 bases, 5 bases remained unmatched. CDR3 DNA: TGTGCCAGCAGTGCACAGGGGGCTGAGACTGAAGCTTTCTTT. Translating it yields CASSAQGAETEAFF. The whole variable domain, filled in from reference TRBV2 and TRBJ1-1, reads EPEVTQTPSHQVTQMGQEVILRCVPISNHLYFYWYRQILGQKVEFLVSFYNNEISEKSEIFDDQFSVERPDGSNFTLKIRSTKLEDSAMYFCASSAQGAETEAFFGQGTRLTVV.